One and the same sample provided the 30 T cell receptor beta chains below, sequenced in a study of T cell responses to AZD1222 COVID-19 vaccine. TCRdb's copy holds only in-frame clones and misses some; the assay was immunoSEQ multiplex PCR. Of roughly 120,000 clones in the sample, roughly 84% were seen once. Sequences were derived from peripheral blood, sampled on day 0 of AZD1222 vaccination. The receptors were gathered from an adult in good health.

The CDR3 protein is CASSLGGDQPLHF. As DNA, the CDR3 is TGCGCCAGCAGCTTGGGCGGGGACCAACCCCTCCACTTT. The chain joins TRBV5-1 to TRBJ1-6, with D possibly matching TRBD1 (5 bases). The CDR3 has 13 residues. Deletions cut 0 bases from V and 12 bases from J, with 10 bases between. CDR1 SGHRS and CDR2 YFSETQ come from the germline V gene.

There are a few counts of this clone. CDR3 nucleotides: TGTGCCAGCAGCTTAGGAACAGGGATTGCTCTCTACGAGCAGTACTTC. Amino acids: CASSLGTGIALYEQYF. The chain joins TRBV7-9 to TRBJ2-7; weak D call: TRBD1 (6 bases). Germline assignment: CDR1 SEHNR and CDR2 FQNEAQ (reference sequence). V gave up 1 base and J gave up 3 bases, with 16 bases separating them. The CDR3 contains 16 residues.

The V call is TRBV21-1, the J call TRBJ1-2. TRBV21-1 is assigned pseudogene status. This CDR3 is built from 12 residues. The CDR3 sequence is CASNQPSDGYTF. The CDR3 nucleotides read TGTGCCAGCAATCAACCTTCGGATGGCTACACCTTC.

The chain employs TRBV11-2 and TRBJ1-6; D is unclear. V lost 1 base and J 1 base, leaving 8 bases between the germline ends. The CDR3 consists of 16 residues. CDR1 SGHAT and CDR2 FQNNGV come from the germline V gene. The CDR3 nucleotides read TGTGCCAGCAGCTTAGGGTGGGGATCCTATAATTCACCCCTCCACTTT. This gives the protein CASSLGWGSYNSPLHF.

The CDR3: CASRGTGSPNSPLHF. CDR3 sequence (DNA): TGTGCCAGCAGGGGGACAGGCTCGCCCAATTCACCCCTCCACTTT. The genes are TRBV6-5 and TRBJ1-6, with 8 bases aligning to TRBD1. Trimming at V came to 6 bases and at J to 7 bases, leaving 8 bases not matched to a gene. Looked up from germline, CDR1 is MNHEY and CDR2 is SVGAGI. The CDR3 runs 15 residues.

This clone occurred a few times. The chain recombines TRBV6-5 with TRBJ2-1, with TRBD1 matching over 10 bases. CDR1 and CDR2 from the germline V gene are MNHEY and SVGAGI. The CDR3 covers 15 residues. V was clipped by 7 bases and J by 6 bases; unmatched bases: 9. The CDR3 DNA sequence: TGTGCCAGCACCGAAGGACAGGGGGGGAGCAATGAGCAGTTCTTC. It yields the protein CASTEGQGGSNEQFF.

This chain links TRBV7-3 with TRBJ1-5, with D perhaps TRBD1 (6 bases). The CDR3 runs 16 residues. V gave up 5 bases and J gave up 4 bases, with 18 bases separating them. Germline values: CDR1 SGHTA, CDR2 FQGTGA. DNA of the CDR3: TGTGCCAGCAGCCTCCCGGGACAAAGGGGGAATCAGCCCCAGCATTTT. It specifies CASSLPGQRGNQPQHF.

This rearrangement joins TRBV11-2 to TRBJ2-2; tentatively, D is TRBD1 or TRBD2 (5 bases each). This CDR3 contains 17 residues. Trimming cost V 5 bases and J 4 bases, with 20 bases left between them. The germline gives CDR1 SGHAT, CDR2 FQNNGV. The CDR3 spells CASSQTGPGPRTGELFF. The CDR3 nucleotides read TGTGCCAGCAGCCAGACGGGCCCGGGACCCCGCACCGGGGAGCTGTTTTTT.

The chain employs TRBV3-1 (or the pseudogene TRBV3-2) and TRBJ1-6, with 8 positions matching TRBD1. From germline, CDR1 is LGHDT and CDR2 YNNKEL (reference sequence). Trimming cost V 2 bases and J 0 bases; bases outside gene matches: 12. The CDR3 length is 20 residues. The CDR3 DNA reads TGTGCCAGCAGCCAACTTCCCAGGGGGCGGCTTTCCTCCTATAATTCACCCCTCCACTTT. Translating gives CASSQLPRGRLSSYNSPLHF.

The J gene is TRBJ1-3, the V gene TRBV3-1 (or the pseudogene TRBV3-2); 10 nucleotides match TRBD1. After removal of 6 bases from V and 2 bases from J, the junction contained 7 bases not matched to a gene. The V gene's germline CDR1 is LGHDT and CDR2 YNNKEL (reference sequence). This CDR3 has 16 amino acids. CDR3 coding DNA: TGTGCCAGCAGTAGTACCGGGACAGGGGCTGGAAACACCATATATTTT. Translated, it gives CASSSTGTGAGNTIYF.

The chain carries TRBV4-2 and TRBJ1-1; D is unresolved. The CDR3 has 15 residues. Germline V gives CDR1 LGHNA, CDR2 YNFKEQ. Trimming left V 2 bases short and J 1 base short, with 11 bases between. CDR3 loop: CASSQYPAGNTEAFF. The CDR3 nucleotides read TGTGCCAGCAGCCAATACCCGGCCGGGAACACTGAAGCTTTCTTT.

The V gene is TRBV19, the J gene TRBJ1-5; no definite D call. This CDR3 region has 13 residues. V lost 0 bases and J 5 bases, leaving 5 bases between the germline ends. Germline CDR1 LNHDA, CDR2 SQIVND (reference sequence). Here the CDR3 reads CASSIEGYQPQHF. The CDR3 coding sequence is TGTGCCAGTAGTATAGAGGGTTATCAGCCCCAGCATTTT.

The rearrangement links TRBV7-9 to TRBJ1-1; maybe TRBD1 (5 bases). Per germline, CDR1 SEHNR and CDR2 FQNEAQ (reference sequence). The CDR3 is 14 amino acids. V lost 6 bases to trimming and J lost 0 bases, with 11 bases between them. The CDR3 nucleotides read TGTGCCAGCAGTACCGGGACCATGAACACTGAAGCTTTCTTT. Amino acids: CASSTGTMNTEAFF.

The CDR3 sequence is CASSRDGAYNSPLHF. The CDR3 DNA sequence: TGTGCCAGCAGCCGGGACGGCGCCTATAATTCACCCCTCCACTTT. This chain links TRBV7-9 with TRBJ1-6, with a tentative D call TRBD1 (5 bases). Trimming took off 5 bases at V and 2 bases at J, with 10 bases between the two ends. This CDR3 has 15 residues. The germline V gene has CDR1 SEHNR and CDR2 FQNEAQ (reference sequence).

The rearrangement uses TRBV24-1 and TRBJ2-7; 12 positions match TRBD1. The CDR3 spans 16 residues. The ends lost 2 bases at V and 4 bases at J; junction bases unmatched: 5. Germline V gene data show CDR1 as KGHDR and CDR2 as SFDVKD. CDR3 bases: TGTGCCACCAGTGATTCGGGGACAGGGGGCCGGTACGAGCAGTACTTC. Amino acid sequence: CATSDSGTGGRYEQYF.

The J gene is TRBJ2-7, the V gene TRBV6-5, with D possibly TRBD1 on 5 matching bases. Trimming shortened V by 8 bases and J by 7 bases, and 15 bases separated the two germline ends. The CDR3 totals 12 residues. Per germline, CDR1 MNHEY and CDR2 SVGAGI. Here the CDR3 DNA reads TGTGCCAGCTTCGACAGTGGGGTGGAGCAGTACTTC. It translates to CASFDSGVEQYF.

V and J are TRBV10-3 and TRBJ1-1, with 7 bases matching TRBD1. CDR1 is ENHRY and CDR2 is SYGVKD in the germline V gene. The J segment lost 2 bases and the V segment lost 5 bases, leaving 5 bases of the junction unmatched. This CDR3 spans 14 amino acids. The CDR3 coding sequence is TGTGCCATCAGTTCCGACAGGGAAAACACTGAAGCTTTCTTT. It encodes CAISSDRENTEAFF.

This chain connects TRBV2 to TRBJ2-7; 10 bases map to TRBD1. The germline V gene encodes CDR1 SNHLY and CDR2 FYNNEI. This CDR3 comprises 16 residues. Germline trimming cut 3 bases from V and 3 bases from J; bases unmatched to any gene: 8. The CDR3 sequence: CASSEGQGNSGYEQYF. Here the CDR3 DNA reads TGTGCCAGCAGTGAGGGACAGGGGAACTCAGGCTACGAGCAGTACTTC.

This rearrangement joins TRBV5-1 to TRBJ1-2; the match to TRBD1 covers 8 bases. Germline CDR1 and CDR2: SGHRS and YFSETQ. The CDR3 loop spans 15 amino acids. J gave up 6 bases and V 0 bases, and 7 bases lay outside the gene matches. CDR3 DNA: TGCGCCAGCAGCTTGGCTGGACAGGGTATGGATGGCTACACCTTC. It specifies CASSLAGQGMDGYTF. The variable domain in full, with the rest retrieved from reference TRBV5-1 and TRBJ1-2, is KAGVTQTPRYLIKTRGQQVTLSCSPISGHRSVSWYQQTPGQGLQFLFEYFSETQRNKGNFPGRFSGRQFSNSRSEMNVSTLELGDSALYLCASSLAGQGMDGYTFGSGTRLTVV.

The V gene is TRBV7-7, the J gene TRBJ2-7, with 9 bases fitting TRBD1. Per germline, CDR1 SSHAT and CDR2 FNYEAQ (reference sequence). V was clipped by 1 base and J by 4 bases; unmatched bases: 5. The CDR3 runs to 15 residues. In nucleotides, the CDR3 is TGTGCCAGCAGCTTAGGGACAGGGGCTTCTTACGAGCAGTACTTC. Translation gives CASSLGTGASYEQYF.

The chain joins TRBV7-9 to TRBJ2-3; D unclear. The CDR3 sequence is 14 residues long. Germline V CDR1 and CDR2: SEHNR, FQNEAQ (reference sequence). Trimming shortened V by 4 bases and J by 5 bases, and 13 bases separated the two germline ends. Here the CDR3 DNA reads TGTGCCAGCAGCTGGGGTAACAGTGGAGATACGCAGTATTTT. Protein: CASSWGNSGDTQYF.

This chain uses TRBV3-1 (or the pseudogene TRBV3-2) with TRBJ2-3; TRBD1 or TRBD2 may be the D gene (5 bases each). CDR3 length equals 14 residues. Germline CDR1 LGHDT, CDR2 YNNKEL (reference sequence). V shed 1 base and J shed 1 base, with 6 bases lying between them. The CDR3 DNA follows: TGTGCCAGCAGCCAAGGAGGGGGCACAGATACGCAGTATTTT. Protein: CASSQGGGTDTQYF.

The chain combines TRBV2 with TRBJ2-5, with D uncertain. The CDR3 consists of 12 residues. V lost 2 bases and J 5 bases, leaving 6 bases between the germline ends. Per the germline V gene, CDR1 is SNHLY and CDR2 is FYNNEI. The chain's CDR3 is CASSEFWETQYF. CDR3 coding DNA: TGTGCCAGCAGTGAATTTTGGGAGACCCAGTACTTC.

The chain couples TRBV5-4 to TRBJ2-5; 12 bases map to TRBD2. After removal of 5 bases from V and 0 bases from J, the junction contained 2 bases not matched to a gene. This CDR3 comprises 15 residues. Per the germline V gene, CDR1 is SGHNT and CDR2 is YYREEE (reference sequence). CDR3: CASSRTSGDQETQYF. Written as DNA, the CDR3 is TGTGCCAGCAGTCGGACTAGCGGGGACCAAGAGACCCAGTACTTC.

Written as DNA, the CDR3 is TGTGCCAGCATGACTGACCCTCCAGGAAAAGCTTTCTTT. As protein: CASMTDPPGKAFF. The chain has TRBV6-5 and TRBJ1-1, with D unresolved. The ends were cut back, 7 bases at V and 9 bases at J, with 18 bases in the middle. Germline lookup yields CDR1 MNHEY and CDR2 SVGAGI. The CDR3 spans 13 residues.

This chain links TRBV6-5 with TRBJ1-1, with D tentatively TRBD1 (6 bases). CDR1 is MNHEY and CDR2 is SVGAGI in the germline V gene. Trimming took 5 bases from V and 8 from J, leaving 12 bases between them. The CDR3 loop spans 12 amino acids. Here the CDR3 DNA reads TGTGCCAGCAGTCCAATAGACAGGGAAGCTTTCTTT. Amino acids: CASSPIDREAFF.

V usage is TRBV7-8 and J usage is TRBJ2-7; 9 bases are shared with TRBD1. Germline V gene sequence: CDR1 SGHVS, CDR2 FQNEAQ. With V trimmed by 5 bases and J by 7 bases, 9 bases remained unmatched. CDR3 length: 14 amino acids. CDR3 bases: TGTGCCAGCAGCGCGGGACAGGGAATGGGTGAGCAGTACTTC. Translated: CASSAGQGMGEQYF.

This clone turned up a few times. The chain employs TRBV30 and TRBJ1-5; D perhaps matches TRBD1 (6 bases). This CDR3 is built from 13 residues. Germline-derived CDR1 and CDR2 are GTSNPN and SVGIG (reference sequence). V shed 2 bases and J shed 4 bases, with 9 bases lying between them. The CDR3 sequence is CAWSLQGNQPQHF. DNA for the CDR3: TGTGCCTGGAGTCTTCAGGGGAATCAGCCCCAGCATTTT. Full variable domain (remainder filled in from reference TRBV30 and TRBJ1-5): SQTIHQWPATLVQPVGSPLSLECTVEGTSNPNLYWYRQAAGRGLQLLFYSVGIGQISSEVPQNLSASRPQDRQFILSSKKLLLSDSGFYLCAWSLQGNQPQHFGDGTRLSIL.

The genes are TRBV4-2 and TRBJ2-4, with D tentatively TRBD1 (5 bases). Trimming took 1 base from V and 8 from J, leaving 18 bases between them. Germline V gene lookup returns CDR1 LGHNA and CDR2 YNFKEQ. This CDR3 is built from 16 residues. DNA for the CDR3: TGTGCCAGCAGCCAAGCATCAGGGCAGGGTGGTGACATTCAGTACTTC. Protein product: CASSQASGQGGDIQYF.

The table lists this clone with a count of one. The genes are TRBV7-2 and TRBJ2-5; D is ambiguous. The CDR3 runs 14 residues. With 5 bases removed from V and 4 bases from J, the gap between germline ends came to 14 bases. CDR1 and CDR2 from the germline V gene are SGHTA and FQGNSA. CDR3 region: CASSGNPGGETQYF. The CDR3 DNA follows: TGTGCCAGCAGCGGCAACCCCGGTGGAGAGACCCAGTACTTC.